A single sample gave rise to the 24 T cell receptor beta chains below, sequenced in a study of cytomegalovirus exposure and HLA in healthy donors. The PCR had 60 Vbeta and 13 Jbeta primers. Repertoires were generated with immunoSEQ multiplex PCR, while TCRdb's copy carries only in-frame clones and drops some. The repertoire holds some 120,000 clones, 70% to 80% seen once, with roughly 3.6% in the top ten. Sequencing input: PBMCs. The receptors here all came from a man aged 25-45 years in good health and CMV-seronegative.

This clone appeared a few times. This sequence joins TRBV19 and TRBJ1-4; D not resolved. CDR3 size: 15 residues. Trimming removed 3 bases from V and 0 bases from J, with 8 bases in between. Germline lookup yields CDR1 LNHDA and CDR2 SQIVND (reference sequence). The CDR3 DNA follows: TGTGCCAGTAGTATCGAGGGCGCAACTAATGAAAAACTGTTTTTT. Translated: CASSIEGATNEKLFF. The full variable domain, its missing parts supplied by reference TRBV19 and TRBJ1-4, is DGGITQSPKYLFRKEGQNVTLSCEQNLNHDAMYWYRQDPGQGLRLIYYSQIVNDFQKGDIAEGYSVSREKKESFPLTVTSAQKNPTAFYLCASSIEGATNEKLFFGSGTQLSVL.

This clone was counted only a few times. The chain has TRBV9 and TRBJ1-2; 7 positions agree with TRBD1. The CDR3 totals 15 residues. Germline CDR1 SGDLS, CDR2 YYNGEE. The V gene end was trimmed by 1 base and the J gene end by 3 bases; junction bases not matched to a gene: 6. CDR3: CASSVRWDSYYGYTF. As DNA, the CDR3 is TGTGCCAGCAGCGTAAGGTGGGACAGCTACTATGGCTACACCTTC. The complete variable domain, with remaining parts taken from reference TRBV9 and TRBJ1-2, reads DSGVTQTPKHLITATGQRVTLRCSPRSGDLSVYWYQQSLDQGLQFLIQYYNGEERAKGNILERFSAQQFPDLHSELNLSSLELGDSALYFCASSVRWDSYYGYTFGSGTRLTVV.

The chain carries TRBV4-1 and TRBJ1-1; 8 nucleotides agree with TRBD1. The CDR3 extends over 18 amino acids. Looked up from germline, CDR1 is MGHRA and CDR2 is YSYEKL. V was clipped by 4 bases and J by 0 bases; unmatched bases: 13. In nucleotides, the CDR3 is TGCGCCAGCAGCCCCGATGGGGCAGGGGGCAGCGTGAACACTGAAGCTTTCTTT. This gives the protein CASSPDGAGGSVNTEAFF.

The rearrangement uses TRBV5-6 and TRBJ1-6; D remains unclear. Germline CDR1 SGHDT, CDR2 YYEEEE. Trimming removed 3 bases at V and 8 bases at J, with 15 bases between. There are 15 residues in the CDR3. The CDR3 nucleotides are TGTGCCAGCAGCTCCCGACTTGGCTGGGATTCACCCCTCCACTTT. The encoded protein is CASSSRLGWDSPLHF. Full variable domain (rest looked up from reference TRBV5-6 and TRBJ1-6): DAGVTQSPTHLIKTRGQQVTLRCSPKSGHDTVSWYQQALGQGPQFIFQYYEEEERQRGNFPDRFSGHQFPNYSSELNVNALLLGDSALYLCASSSRLGWDSPLHFGNGTRLTVT.

This chain links TRBV9 with TRBJ2-1, with 9 bases identical to TRBD2. The junction had 15 bases not matched to a gene; V was cut back by 3 bases and J by 8 bases. The CDR3 spans 17 residues. The germline gives CDR1 SGDLS, CDR2 YYNGEE. CDR3 DNA: TGTGCCAGCAGCGCTGGGACTAGCTCTCTGCGAGGGGATGAGCAGTTCTTC. Protein sequence: CASSAGTSSLRGDEQFF.

This chain links TRBV11-3 with TRBJ2-1, with 8 bases that match TRBD2. This CDR3 is built from 15 residues. V dropped 5 bases and J dropped 8; count of bases not matched to a gene: 11. Germline CDR1 and CDR2: SGHNT and YENEEA. CDR3 sequence reads: CASSPGVAGKDEQFF. CDR3 nucleotide sequence: TGTGCCAGCAGCCCGGGGGTAGCGGGAAAGGATGAGCAGTTCTTC.

This clone showed up just a few times. The chain is built from TRBV7-2 and TRBJ2-5; D ambiguous. Germline values: CDR1 SGHTA, CDR2 FQGNSA. This CDR3 is 13 amino acids long. Trimming removed 0 bases from V and 1 base from J, with 3 bases in between. The chain's CDR3 is CASSLARQETQYF. Written as DNA, the CDR3 is TGTGCCAGCAGCTTAGCCCGCCAAGAGACCCAGTACTTC.

The genes are TRBV5-1 and TRBJ1-1; TRBD1 agrees at 7 bases. V lost 4 bases, J lost 0 bases, and 6 bases stayed unmatched. The CDR3 totals 15 residues. Germline V gives CDR1 SGHRS, CDR2 YFSETQ. DNA of the CDR3: TGCGCCAGCAGCCAGGGACAGTACATGAACACTGAAGCTTTCTTT. It specifies CASSQGQYMNTEAFF.

This sequence joins TRBV7-2 and TRBJ2-6; tentatively, D is TRBD1 (6 bases). The CDR3 consists of 17 residues. Germline values: CDR1 SGHTA, CDR2 FQGNSA. The germline V and J ends were trimmed by 4 bases and 0 bases, with 13 bases remaining between them. CDR3 amino acids: CASSSGHRSSGANVLTF. As DNA, the CDR3 is TGTGCCAGCAGCTCGGGACACAGGTCCTCTGGGGCCAACGTCCTGACTTTC.

V gene TRBV30 combines with J gene TRBJ2-2, with 9 bases identical to TRBD2. Losses at the gene ends were 7 bases for V and 5 bases for J; bases not matched to a gene: 8. This CDR3 has 14 residues. Germline V gene sequence: CDR1 GTSNPN, CDR2 SVGIG (reference sequence). CDR3 nucleotides: TGTGCCTACCCGCGGGGGGGCCGGACCGGGGAGCTGTTTTTT. Translation gives CAYPRGGRTGELFF.

This clone appeared once. The chain recombines TRBV9 with TRBJ1-3; 11 bases match TRBD1. Trimming cost V 2 bases and J 4 bases; bases outside gene matches: 5. This CDR3 contains 16 residues. Germline V CDR1 and CDR2: SGDLS, YYNGEE. CDR3 nucleotides: TGTGCCAGCAGCGTTGCCGGGACAGGGGGAGGAAACACCATATATTTT. It is translated as CASSVAGTGGGNTIYF.

J is TRBJ1-3 and V is TRBV25-1; D is unresolved. Trimming stripped 4 bases from V and 4 bases from J, with 11 bases between. Germline V gene sequence: CDR1 MGHDK, CDR2 SYGVNS. This CDR3 region has 14 residues. In DNA form, the CDR3 reads TGTGCCAGCAGTGCTACACAAGCGGGAAACACCATATATTTT. Translated: CASSATQAGNTIYF.

In its sample, this clone was seen a few times. The CDR3 region has the DNA TGTGCCAGCTCTGCCCAGGGCTGGAACACTGAAGCTTTCTTT. It encodes CASSAQGWNTEAFF. V usage is TRBV6-5 and J usage is TRBJ1-1, with TRBD1 as a possible D gene (5 bases). CDR3 size: 14 residues. Per the germline V gene, CDR1 is MNHEY and CDR2 is SVGAGI. V lost 8 bases, J lost 1 base, and 14 bases lay in between.

This chain links TRBV7-5 with TRBJ2-2; the table's D call TRBD1 went unverified against the DNA. TRBV7-5 is an annotated pseudogene. The CDR3 totals 18 residues. CDR3 residues: CVRSSGVTGQGNTGELFF. In nucleotides, the CDR3 is TGTGTCAGAAGCTCCGGAGTAACGGGACAGGGAAACACCGGGGAGCTGTTTTTT.

The chain employs TRBV9 and TRBJ2-6; 8 positions agree with TRBD1. The CDR3 runs 19 residues. The germline gives CDR1 SGDLS, CDR2 YYNGEE. With 7 bases clipped from V and 1 base from J, the junction kept 16 bases outside the gene matches. The CDR3 DNA reads TGTGCCAGCGCTGAGGACAGGGACTTCCTAACTTCTGGGGCCAACGTCCTGACTTTC. Amino acids: CASAEDRDFLTSGANVLTF.

This clone was detected only once. The chain joins TRBV29-1 to TRBJ2-3; 7 nucleotides align to TRBD1. The CDR3 is 14 amino acids. The germline V gene has CDR1 SQVTM and CDR2 ANQGSEA. V lost 1 base and J lost 6; bases outside the gene matches: 7. The CDR3 DNA sequence: TGCAGCGTTGAAGGAGGAGACAGGGTGGATACGCAGTATTTT. Translation: CSVEGGDRVDTQYF.

V gene TRBV6-6 combines with J gene TRBJ1-1; a possible D gene is TRBD1 (5 bases). V lost 3 bases to trimming and J lost 3 bases, with 11 bases between them. The CDR3 contains 14 residues. Germline V gene sequence: CDR1 MNHNY, CDR2 SVGAGI (reference sequence). DNA for the CDR3: TGTGCCAGCAGTTATCAGGGTGGATACACTGAAGCTTTCTTT. Amino acids: CASSYQGGYTEAFF.

V and J are TRBV6-5 and TRBJ2-7; D possibly corresponds to TRBD1 (6 bases). The CDR3 is 15 residues long. V was pared by 5 bases and J by 2 bases, with 16 bases between. Germline lookup yields CDR1 MNHEY and CDR2 SVGAGI. The CDR3 sequence is CASSRRRDKAYEQYF. The DNA of the CDR3 is TGTGCCAGCAGTAGGCGACGGGACAAAGCCTACGAGCAGTACTTC.

This chain joins TRBV28 and TRBJ1-2; maybe TRBD1 (5 bases). Germline loops: CDR1 MDHEN, CDR2 SYDVKM. V lost 5 bases and J lost 2, with 15 bases in between. This CDR3 contains 15 residues. Here the CDR3 DNA reads TGTGCCAGCAGTACCCCAGTCGCAGGGAACTATGGCTACACCTTC. Residues: CASSTPVAGNYGYTF.

The chain is built from TRBV19 and TRBJ1-1; no clear D. This CDR3 has 14 residues. The germline V gene has CDR1 LNHDA and CDR2 SQIVND (reference sequence). V was shortened by 5 bases and J by 2 bases, with 12 bases between the two germline ends. The CDR3 sequence: CASSLVTGNTEAFF. The DNA of the CDR3 is TGTGCCAGTAGTTTGGTGACGGGTAACACTGAAGCTTTCTTT. Together with reference TRBV19 and TRBJ1-1, the CDR3 gives the full variable domain: DGGITQSPKYLFRKEGQNVTLSCEQNLNHDAMYWYRQDPGQGLRLIYYSQIVNDFQKGDIAEGYSVSREKKESFPLTVTSAQKNPTAFYLCASSLVTGNTEAFFGQGTRLTVV.

This sequence joins TRBV2 and TRBJ1-5; possible D gene TRBD1, 5 bases. In germline, CDR1 is SNHLY, CDR2 FYNNEI. CDR3 length: 15 residues. Trimming removed 6 bases at V and 0 bases at J, with 12 bases between. The CDR3 loop reads CASSRRGNSNQPQHF. CDR3 nucleotides: TGTGCCAGCAGCCGAAGGGGAAATAGCAATCAGCCCCAGCATTTT.

This clone was found a few times. This chain uses TRBV2 with TRBJ2-2, with D perhaps TRBD2 (5 bases). Germline V CDR1 and CDR2: SNHLY, FYNNEI. The CDR3 runs 17 residues. Trimming shortened V by 2 bases and J by 2 bases, and 15 bases separated the two germline ends. The CDR3 nucleotides are TGTGCCAGCAGTGAATTATTGGTTGGACTTAACACCGGGGAGCTGTTTTTT. Translated, it gives CASSELLVGLNTGELFF.

CDR3 DNA: TGTGCCTGGAGCGGGGACAGGGAAAATCAGCCCCAGCATTTT. This encodes CAWSGDRENQPQHF. V is TRBV30 and J is TRBJ1-5; TRBD1 agrees at 9 bases. Germline V lookup: CDR1 GTSNPN, CDR2 SVGIG (reference sequence). The CDR3 spans 14 residues. J gave up 4 bases and V 3 bases, and 4 bases lay outside the gene matches.

This clone was detected once. The DNA for the CDR3 is TGTGCCAGCAGCTCTGGCCTGACAGGGACTTTAGGAAGTGGGGCCAACGTCCTGACTTTC. The encoded protein is CASSSGLTGTLGSGANVLTF. The V call is TRBV5-4, the J call TRBJ2-6; possible D gene TRBD1, 7 bases. Trimming took off 3 bases at V and 3 bases at J, with 25 bases between the two ends. The germline CDR1 and CDR2 sequences are SGHNT and YYREEE (reference sequence). The length of the CDR3 is 20 residues. The full variable domain, with the rest looked up from reference TRBV5-4 and TRBJ2-6, is ETGVTQSPTHLIKTRGQQVTLRCSSQSGHNTVSWYQQALGQGPQFIFQYYREEENGRGNFPPRFSGLQFPNYSSELNVNALELDDSALYLCASSSGLTGTLGSGANVLTFGAGSRLTVL.